The entry below describes one T cell receptor beta chain. This clonotype was counted a few times. There is no known antigen for this receptor. Base qualities are not at hand, and no much larger clone is one base apart. The receptor library was made with 5' RACE. Sequencer: NextSeq 500. The TCR library protocol attached a unique molecular identifier to each TCR cDNA molecule to allow correction of PCR and sequencing errors. Concerning the study's data processing: TCR identification, UMI-based error correction and CDR3 extraction were performed with Decombinator tools. TCRs above a frequency of 2 per 1,000, corresponding to the top 1% of the tumor frequency distribution, were defined as expanded. Each repertoire was subsampled 100 times to 5,000 TCRs, after which Renyi diversity was computed with the R vegan package. To build CDR3 similarity networks, amino acid triplet string-kernel similarity was used, and CDR3s were connected when their pairwise similarity was above 0.82. TCRdb passed the public sequencing reads through fastp at Q25 and MiXCR, retaining productive beta sequences. Each CDR3 protein gets just one entry, which takes the most common genes and DNA from the rows behind it. What appears here as the V and J calls and clone size reflects TCRdb's work, not the paper's. Present in this sample are about 120,000 distinct CDR3 sequences, over 9% of which were seen just once. Roughly 17% of the sample is in the top ten clones.

The data were taken from a study of spatial heterogeneity in lung cancer (dated by TCRdb to 2018 to 2020). Background for the entire study: Donors were 65 to 85 patients with early-stage, untreated non-small cell lung cancer from the lung TRACERx cohort. Follow-up PBMC samples were sequenced whenever the samples were available, and the median time to follow-up was approximately 24 months after resection. More beta-chain than alpha-chain transcripts were consistently detected, likely reflecting higher beta-chain transcript abundance. In the raw uncorrected reads, each unique combination of TCR and UMI appeared more than ten times on average. In non-small cell lung cancer, the study quantitatively compared TCR alpha and beta repertoires across several tumor regions, matched nontumor lung, and blood. Nonsynonymous mutation counts, determined by whole-exome sequencing of tumor tissue, were related to TCR repertoire features. At surgery, hundreds of tumor regions, 64 matched nontumor lung samples and 45 to 60 PBMC samples were TCR-sequenced for both alpha and beta chains.

What this sample's time point label stands for: blood at routine non-recurrence follow-up after resection. TCR sequencing used whole RNA extracted from tumor and nontumor lung tissue, or from cryopreserved PBMC samples, without cell sorting. Patients were selected for TCR sequencing only if sufficient RNA was available from at least two tumor regions. General conclusions and limits of the study: Ubiquitous expanded tumor TCRs were detected in blood more often at tumor resection than at routine follow-up. Additional single-cell paired TCR alpha and beta sequencing was considered necessary to confirm, at a functional level, the hypothesis that regional TCRs recognize regional mutations. Only 14 patients were included in comparisons of baseline and follow-up blood repertoires.

This clonotype was obtained from a male donor with early-stage non-small cell lung cancer. Sequencing was performed on PBMCs, taken at follow-up.

The CDR3 loop reads CASSQGGVVSTEAFF. The sequenced DNA: TGTGCCAGCAGTCAGGGTGGGGTTGTGTCCACTGAAGCTTTCTTT. The rearranged chain carries TRBV28 and TRBJ1-1; the D region possibly corresponds to TRBD1 (5 bases align). In the germline V gene, CDR1 corresponds to MDHEN and CDR2 to SYDVKM. V was cut back by 5 bases and J by 4 bases, leaving a gap of 17 bases between them. The CDR3 contains 15 residues, cysteine and phenylalanine counted. CDR3 DNA only is kept here, 45 bases in frame from base 1.